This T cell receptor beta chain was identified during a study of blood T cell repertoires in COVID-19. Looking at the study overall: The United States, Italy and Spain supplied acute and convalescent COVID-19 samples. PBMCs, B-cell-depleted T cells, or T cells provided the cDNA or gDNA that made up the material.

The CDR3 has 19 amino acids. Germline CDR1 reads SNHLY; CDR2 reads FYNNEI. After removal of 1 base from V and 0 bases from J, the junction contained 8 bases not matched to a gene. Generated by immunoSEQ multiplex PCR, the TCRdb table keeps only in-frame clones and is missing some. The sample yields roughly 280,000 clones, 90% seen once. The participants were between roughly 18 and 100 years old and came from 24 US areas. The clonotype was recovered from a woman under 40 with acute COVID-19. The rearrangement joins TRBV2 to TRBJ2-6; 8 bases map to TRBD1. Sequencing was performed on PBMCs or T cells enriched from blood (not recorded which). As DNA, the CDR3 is TGTGCCAGCAGTGAAGAGGCCGGGACAGGCTACTCTGGGGCCAACGTCCTGACTTTC. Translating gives CASSEEAGTGYSGANVLTF.